The source of this T cell receptor beta chain is a study of T cell responses to AZD1222 COVID-19 vaccine (TCRdb year 2021). Background on the whole study: TCR sequencing was performed for 230 to 250 trial participants, of whom about 200 were given two doses of AZD1222 and around 25 were given two doses of MenACWY control vaccine. Trial participants were enrolled by age into subgroups of 18-55, 56-69 and 70-plus years, and about 150, 27 and 61 TCR-sequenced participants, respectively, were included in these subgroups.

The germline V gene (reference sequence) gives CDR1 as LNHNV and CDR2 as YYDKDF. V was cut back by 0 bases and J by 5 bases, leaving a gap of 10 bases between them. The CDR3, cysteine through phenylalanine, is 15 amino acids long. Just CDR3 DNA is preserved here, 45 bases in frame from base 1. Beyond this particular receptor, the publication reports: Most participants were white British and females outnumbered males, and the authors suggested that clonal diversity may have been underestimated. Nearly half of unique spike-specific TCRs reportedly recognized epitopes outside regions mutated in the B.1.351 and B.1.1.7 variants. Conclusions about previously exposed vaccinees are limited, since just five to seven AZD1222 recipients were seropositive for SARS-CoV-2 at baseline. The vaccine-associated CD4 TCRs covered the entire spike protein, and the dominant responses fell in regions 160-218 and 743-854. The 56-69-year group was small, and its depth increase did not reach significance, likely because of low power. After two AZD1222 doses, both the breadth and the depth of spike-specific TCRs were significantly higher than at day 0 and than in MenACWY recipients. Because no day 14 peak-response samples were available, repertoires were characterized only after the peak T cell response.

According to the study, the label for this sample's time point signals: about 28 days (+/-7) after the second vaccine dose. AZD1222 recipients given second doses at about 4 weeks or at about 12 weeks were pooled, since spike-specific TCR depth and breadth were not found to differ between the two schedules. Samples from vaccinated people were obtained from the UK trials COV001 and COV002, which included a single-blind randomized controlled phase 2/3 trial of AZD1222 (ChAdOx1 nCoV-19) in healthy adults. For TCRbeta chain sequencing, PBMC samples were collected from trial participants at day 0 and at day 28 after the second dose. The CDR3 regions of human TCRbeta chains were subjected to immunosequencing. For the original study's pipeline: Repertoire TCRs were checked for matches against a reference library of SARS-CoV-2-specific TCRs that had been generated using the MIRA antigen-specificity platform. Breadth meant the fraction of unique TCRs that were SARS-CoV-2-associated, whereas depth meant the fraction of total T cells that were SARS-CoV-2-associated. Each spike-specific TCR was assigned to its reactive spike region and to a CD4 or CD8 class using the MIRA data. Log10-transformed breadth and depth values were compared by one-way ANOVA with Sidak's multiple comparisons tests. This immuneACCESS table, as held by TCRdb, lists in-frame sequences with V and J called but not all clones. Of the missing ones, under half trace to an unresolved V gene in checked studies; the others have no known cause. V and J calls and clone size are those listed in that table; D and trimming were worked out from the DNA. The sample yields some 250,000 clones; about 94% were counted once. Clones ranked in the top ten supply approximately 0.52% of the sample.

This clone showed up just once. The antigen it binds to is not known. The input lacks base qualities; no much larger clone sits a single base away. The receptor was isolated from an adult who received the AZD1222 COVID-19 vaccine. Source: peripheral blood, taken 28 days after the second AZD1222 dose. The chain links TRBV15 with TRBJ1-4; possibly the D gene is TRBD1, per 5 matching bases. The CDR3 reads as follows: CATSRDRGLNEKLFF. The base sequence is TGTGCCACCAGCAGAGATCGGGGGTTAAATGAAAAACTGTTTTTT.